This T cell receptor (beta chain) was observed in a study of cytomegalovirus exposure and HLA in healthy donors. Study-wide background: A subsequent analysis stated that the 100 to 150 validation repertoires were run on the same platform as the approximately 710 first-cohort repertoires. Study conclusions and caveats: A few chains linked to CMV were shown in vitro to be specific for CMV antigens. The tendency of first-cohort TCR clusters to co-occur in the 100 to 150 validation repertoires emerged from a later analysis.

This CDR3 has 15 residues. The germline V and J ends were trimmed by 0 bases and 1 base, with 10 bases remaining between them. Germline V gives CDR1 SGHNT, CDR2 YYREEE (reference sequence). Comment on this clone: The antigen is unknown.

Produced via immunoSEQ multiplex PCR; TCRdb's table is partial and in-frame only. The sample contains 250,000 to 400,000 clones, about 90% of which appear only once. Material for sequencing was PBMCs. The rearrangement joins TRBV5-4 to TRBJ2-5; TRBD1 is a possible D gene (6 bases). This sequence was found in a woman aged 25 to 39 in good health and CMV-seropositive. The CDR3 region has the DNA TGTGCCAGCAGCTTGGCCGGCAGGGGCCAAGAGACCCAGTACTTC. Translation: CASSLAGRGQETQYF.